In its sample, the clone carrying this TCR beta chain was seen once. The antigen is undetermined. Investigators sought sequencing depths of between 1 in 200,000 and 1 in 1 million T cells. Profiled with immunoSEQ multiplex PCR; TCRdb holds only in-frame clones, not every one. The sample carries roughly 130,000 clones, approximately 80% recorded once. These data originate in a study of cytotoxic CD8 clonotypes in ibrutinib-treated CLL. Germline V gives CDR1 SGHTA, CDR2 FQGNSA. Trimming cost V 1 base and J 6 bases; bases outside gene matches: 3. The CDR3 is 16 residues long. Findings and caveats of the study: Relative to age-matched healthy donors, clonality at baseline was higher, and it tracked circulating CD8+ T-cell counts.

The V and J genes are TRBV7-2 and TRBJ2-1, with 13 positions matching TRBD2. The sequence was obtained from a human donor with chronic lymphocytic leukemia. This specimen consisted of PBMCs, obtained after 12 months of ibrutinib treatment. CDR3 coding DNA: TGTGCCAGCAGCTTAGAGGGACTAGCGGGACTCAATGAGCAGTTCTTC. Amino acids: CASSLEGLAGLNEQFF.